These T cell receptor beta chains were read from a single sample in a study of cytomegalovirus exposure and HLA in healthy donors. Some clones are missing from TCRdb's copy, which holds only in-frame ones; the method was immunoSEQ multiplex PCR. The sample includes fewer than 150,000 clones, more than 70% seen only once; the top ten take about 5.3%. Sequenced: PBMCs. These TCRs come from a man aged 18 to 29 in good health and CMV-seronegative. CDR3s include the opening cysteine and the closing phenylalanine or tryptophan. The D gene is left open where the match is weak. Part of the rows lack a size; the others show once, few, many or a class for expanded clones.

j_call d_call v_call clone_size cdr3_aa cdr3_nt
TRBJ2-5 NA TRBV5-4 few CASSLRGLGKETQYF TGTGCCAGCAGCTTGAGAGGGCTTGGTAAGGAGACCCAGTACTTC
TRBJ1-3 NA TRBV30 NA CAGHNSGNTIYF TGTGCCGGCCACAACTCTGGAAACACCATATATTTT
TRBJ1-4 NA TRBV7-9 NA CASSFAGATNEKLFF TGTGCCAGCAGCTTTGCGGGGGCTACTAATGAAAAACTGTTTTTT
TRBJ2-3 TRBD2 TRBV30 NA CAWSVRGGDTQYF TGTGCCTGGAGTGTACGGGGGGGGGATACGCAGTATTTT
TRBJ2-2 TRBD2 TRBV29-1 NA CSVEGSAGENTGELFF TGCAGCGTTGAAGGTTCTGCGGGAGAGAACACCGGGGAGCTGTTTTTT
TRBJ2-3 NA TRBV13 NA CASSPGVADTQYF TGTGCCAGCAGCCCCGGGGTGGCAGATACTCAGTATTTT
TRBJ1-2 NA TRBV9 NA CASSVGEGPYGYTF TGTGCCAGCAGCGTAGGGGAGGGACCCTATGGCTACACCTTC
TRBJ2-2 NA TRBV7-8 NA CASSLVNKGPGTTGELFF TGTGCCAGCAGCTTAGTTAATAAGGGGCCGGGCACCACCGGGGAGCTGTTTTTT
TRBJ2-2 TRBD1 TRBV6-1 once CATNRGTGELFF TGTGCCACTAACAGGGGCACCGGGGAGCTGTTTTTT
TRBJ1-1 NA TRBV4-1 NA CASSQALQGGEAFF TGCGCCAGCAGCCAAGCTCTTCAGGGCGGTGAAGCTTTCTTT
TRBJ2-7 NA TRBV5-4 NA CASSPGRGSYEQYF TGTGCCAGCAGCCCCGGACGGGGGTCCTACGAGCAGTACTTC